This entry lists 7 T cell receptor beta chains sequenced from one sample in a study of tumor-infiltrating lymphocytes in primary liver carcinoma. Synthesis of TCR beta cDNA was carried out from around 540 ng total RNA with a constant-region primer. Library construction for TCR beta comprised three nested multiplex PCR rounds performed with slightly modified ARM-PCR. For roughly 11 cycles apiece, the opening two PCR rounds ran with TRBV1-TRBV30 forward primers and a C-beta reverse primer. Each CDR3 protein is one row after TCRdb ran MiXCR on the multiplex PCR reads. The sample records about 120,000 distinct CDR3 sequences, approximately 68% being singletons. From roughly 18-30 mg of unsorted bulk tissue, DNA and RNA were co-extracted together. Specimen: tumor-adjacent normal liver tissue. All receptors derive from a woman in her sixties or seventies with primary liver carcinoma and hepatitis B virus infection.

Details on this clonotype: A junction end diverges from the germline sequence, so it may reflect a read error. This chain joins TRBV29-1 and TRBJ1-2, with D perhaps TRBD1 (6 bases). CDR1 is SQVTM, CDR2 ANQGSEA, per germline. This CDR3 is 12 amino acids long. This chain's CDR3 is CSGAQGQYGNTF. The CDR3 DNA reads as TGCAGCGGCGCCCAGGGACAATATGGCAACACCTTC.

As to this clonotype: Here the CDR3 omits its conserved ending phenylalanine or tryptophan, so a read error is the likely source. The DNA is omitted, as the CDR3 cannot be located on it reliably, and the CDR3 follows TCRdb's listing. The rearrangement joins TRBV11-2 to TRBJ2-2; the DNA was not compared with TRBD2, the D call given in the table. CDR1 SGHAT and CDR2 FQNNGV come from the germline V gene. The CDR3 has 15 amino acids, counting both end residues. The CDR3 is CVSTHRSSGTGELLI.

A remark on this clonotype: One junction end does not reproduce the germline sequence, and a read error may be involved. The rearrangement joins TRBV5-1 to TRBJ1-1, with 10 positions matching TRBD1. Germline V gene data show CDR1 as SGHRS and CDR2 as YFSETQ. The CDR3 extends over 15 amino acids. This CDR3 reads CASSLRGQGNTEASF. Here the CDR3 DNA reads TGCGCCAGCAGCTTGAGGGGACAGGGGAACACTGAAGCTTCCTTT.

A word on this clonotype: One junction end does not reproduce the germline sequence, and a read error may be involved. V and J are TRBV28 and TRBJ1-5; D gene ambiguous. CDR1 and CDR2 (germline): MDHEN, SYDVKM. The CDR3 consists of 14 residues. CDR3: CASSPASGYQHQHF. The CDR3 DNA reads as TGTGCCAGCAGTCCCGCTTCGGGGTATCAGCACCAGCATTTT.

This clonotype was counted between two and nine times. The genes are TRBV5-1 and TRBJ1-1, with D tentatively TRBD1 (5 bases). In germline, CDR1 is SGHRS, CDR2 YFSETQ. V was shortened by 5 bases and J by 9 bases, with 26 bases between the two germline ends. The CDR3 has 16 amino acids. For the CDR3, the DNA is TGCGCCAGCAGTACTCAGGGTGGTACTTTACTGTCTAAAGCTTTCTTT. It specifies CASSTQGGTLLSKAFF.

The rearrangement links TRBV5-1 to TRBJ2-3, with a possible D match to TRBD1 (6 bases). Germline CDR1 and CDR2: SGHRS and YFSETQ. CDR3 size: 16 residues. V was clipped by 6 bases and J by 1 base, with 18 bases between them. DNA for the CDR3: TGCGCCAGCAACTCCGGGACAAGAGGAGGCACAGATACGCAGTATTTT. Amino acids: CASNSGTRGGTDTQYF. The full variable domain, its missing parts supplied by reference TRBV5-1 and TRBJ2-3, is KAGVTQTPRYLIKTRGQQVTLSCSPISGHRSVSWYQQTPGQGLQFLFEYFSETQRNKGNFPGRFSGRQFSNSRSEMNVSTLELGDSALYLCASNSGTRGGTDTQYFGPGTRLTVL.

The rearrangement links TRBV4-1 to TRBJ2-1; TRBD1 is a possible D gene (5 bases). Germline V gene sequence: CDR1 MGHRA, CDR2 YSYEKL. The CDR3 is 14 residues long. Trimming took off 3 bases at V and 9 bases at J, with 15 bases between the two ends. CDR3 loop: CASSHVTGIGEQFF. In DNA, the CDR3 is TGCGCCAGCAGCCATGTTACAGGCATAGGTGAGCAGTTCTTC.